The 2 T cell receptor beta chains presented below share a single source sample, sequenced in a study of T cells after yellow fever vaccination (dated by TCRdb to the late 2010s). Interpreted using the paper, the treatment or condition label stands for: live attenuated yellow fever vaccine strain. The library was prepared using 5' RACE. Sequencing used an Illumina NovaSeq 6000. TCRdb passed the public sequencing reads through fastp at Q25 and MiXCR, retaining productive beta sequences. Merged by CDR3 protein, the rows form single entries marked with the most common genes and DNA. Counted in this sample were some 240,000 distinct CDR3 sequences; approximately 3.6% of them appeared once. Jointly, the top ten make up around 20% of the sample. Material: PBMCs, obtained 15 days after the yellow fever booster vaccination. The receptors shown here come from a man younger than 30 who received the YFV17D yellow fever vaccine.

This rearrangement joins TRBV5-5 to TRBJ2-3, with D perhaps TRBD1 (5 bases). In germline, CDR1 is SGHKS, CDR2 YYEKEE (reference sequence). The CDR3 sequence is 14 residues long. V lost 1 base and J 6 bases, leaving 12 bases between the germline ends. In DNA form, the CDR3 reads TGTGCCAGCAGCTTGTCCCAGGGTTCGGATACGCAGTATTTT. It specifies CASSLSQGSDTQYF.

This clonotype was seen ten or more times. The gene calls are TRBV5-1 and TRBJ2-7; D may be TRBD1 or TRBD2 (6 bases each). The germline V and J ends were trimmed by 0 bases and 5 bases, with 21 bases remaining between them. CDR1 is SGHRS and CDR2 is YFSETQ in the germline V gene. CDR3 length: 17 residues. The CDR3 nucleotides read TGCGCCAGCAGCTTGGTCGTAGGAGGGGGTCAGTGGAACGAGCAGTACTTC. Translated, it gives CASSLVVGGGQWNEQYF. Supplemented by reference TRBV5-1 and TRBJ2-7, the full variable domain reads KAGVTQTPRYLIKTRGQQVTLSCSPISGHRSVSWYQQTPGQGLQFLFEYFSETQRNKGNFPGRFSGRQFSNSRSEMNVSTLELGDSALYLCASSLVVGGGQWNEQYFGPGTRLTVT.